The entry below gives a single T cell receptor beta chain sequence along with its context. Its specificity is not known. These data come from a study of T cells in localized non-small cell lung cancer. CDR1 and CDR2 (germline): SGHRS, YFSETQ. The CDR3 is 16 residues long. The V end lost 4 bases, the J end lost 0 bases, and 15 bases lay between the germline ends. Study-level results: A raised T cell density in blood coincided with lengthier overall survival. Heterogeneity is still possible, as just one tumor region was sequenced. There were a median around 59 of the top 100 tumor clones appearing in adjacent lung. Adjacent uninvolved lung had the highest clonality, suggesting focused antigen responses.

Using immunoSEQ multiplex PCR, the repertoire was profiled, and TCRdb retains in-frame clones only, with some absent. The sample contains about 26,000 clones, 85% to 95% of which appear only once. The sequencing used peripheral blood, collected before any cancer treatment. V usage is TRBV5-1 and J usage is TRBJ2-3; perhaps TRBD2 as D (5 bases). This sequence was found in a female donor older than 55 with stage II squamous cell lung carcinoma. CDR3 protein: CASSRNPGTSTDTQYF. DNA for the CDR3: TGCGCCAGCAGCCGGAATCCGGGAACTAGCACAGATACGCAGTATTTT.